This T cell receptor (beta chain) was captured in a study of early T cells in non-severe SARS-CoV-2 infection. The wider study: RNA in bulk from unsorted whole blood was sequenced, and chains were unpaired.

CDR3 length: 14 residues. V was clipped by 6 bases and J by 6 bases, with 15 bases between them. Germline V lookup: CDR1 SEHNR, CDR2 FQNEAQ (reference sequence). cDNA molecules, individually, were tagged with unique molecular identifiers. TCRdb itself ran the 5' RACE reads through MiXCR, one entry per CDR3 protein. The data hold under 85,000 distinct CDR3 sequences, with approximately 13% observed a single time. Sequencing input: whole blood. The chain carries TRBV7-9 and TRBJ2-1; D remains ambiguous. This receptor was obtained from an adult who was a healthcare worker with PCR-confirmed SARS-CoV-2 infection or an uninfected control (not recorded which). The CDR3 nucleotides are TGTGCCAGCAGTAGGGTGAGGAGCCCCAATGAGCAGTTCTTC. Translating it yields CASSRVRSPNEQFF.